Below, 7 T cell receptor beta chains from the same sample are listed, as sequenced in a study of cytomegalovirus exposure and HLA in healthy donors. Primers included in the PCR were 60 Vbeta and 13 Jbeta primers. The method was immunoSEQ multiplex PCR; TCRdb's version includes in-frame clones alone and lacks a portion of them. The profile shows 110,000 or so clones, about 80% of them singletons. The sample consisted of PBMCs. The receptors here all came from a woman between 18 and 29 years old in good health and CMV-seronegative.

The rearrangement links TRBV7-9 to TRBJ1-1, with 8 positions matching TRBD1. The germline V gene has CDR1 SEHNR and CDR2 FQNEAQ (reference sequence). V lost 5 bases, J lost 5 bases, and 7 bases stayed unmatched. The CDR3 length is 14 residues. The CDR3 here is CASSALQGGTEAFF. For the CDR3, the DNA is TGTGCCAGCAGCGCACTACAGGGGGGGACTGAAGCTTTCTTT.

This sequence joins TRBV5-8 and TRBJ2-5, with TRBD1 matching 8 bases. This CDR3 contains 15 residues. Germline values: CDR1 SGHTS, CDR2 YDEGEE. Trimming removed 7 bases from V and 1 base from J; junction bases left unmatched: 9. The CDR3 here is CASGPLGTGQETQYF. DNA of the CDR3: TGTGCCAGCGGCCCTCTTGGGACAGGCCAAGAGACCCAGTACTTC. Looking up the rest from reference TRBV5-8 and TRBJ2-5 gives the full variable domain: EAGVTQSPTHLIKTRGQQATLRCSPISGHTSVYWYQQALGLGLQFLLWYDEGEERNRGNFPPRFSGRQFPNYSSELNVNALELEDSALYLCASGPLGTGQETQYFGPGTRLLVL.

This rearrangement joins TRBV9 to TRBJ1-2, with a weak D call TRBD1 (5 bases). With 3 bases removed from V and 0 bases from J, the gap between germline ends came to 15 bases. The CDR3 has 16 residues. Per germline, CDR1 SGDLS and CDR2 YYNGEE. The CDR3 region is CASSAQARLANYGYTF. CDR3 DNA sequence: TGTGCCAGCAGCGCACAGGCCCGGCTAGCTAACTATGGCTACACCTTC.

The chain uses TRBV6-1 and TRBJ2-7; D uncertain. Trimming removed 6 bases at V and 4 bases at J, with 13 bases between. There are 13 residues in the CDR3. CDR1 is MNHNS and CDR2 is SASEGT in the germline V gene. CDR3 residues: CASRKEVGYEQYF. The CDR3 coding sequence is TGTGCCAGCAGAAAAGAGGTTGGATACGAGCAGTACTTC.

The V gene is TRBV5-1, the J gene TRBJ1-4; no definite D call. The germline gives CDR1 SGHRS, CDR2 YFSETQ. The CDR3 sequence is 15 residues long. Trimming took off 0 bases at V and 3 bases at J, with 9 bases between the two ends. The CDR3 spells CASSLVAQSNEKLFF. The CDR3 nucleotides read TGCGCCAGCAGCTTGGTAGCTCAGTCTAATGAAAAACTGTTTTTT.

This clone came up once. V and J are TRBV7-2 and TRBJ2-2, with D uncertain. The CDR3 covers 16 residues. Germline V CDR1 and CDR2: SGHTA, FQGNSA. With 2 bases removed from V and 0 bases from J, the gap between germline ends came to 10 bases. In DNA, the CDR3 is TGTGCCAGCAGCTTAACACCCCCACCGAACACCGGGGAGCTGTTTTTT. Translated: CASSLTPPPNTGELFF.

V and J are TRBV7-3 and TRBJ2-2, with D tentatively TRBD2 (6 bases). Looked up from germline, CDR1 is SGHTA and CDR2 is FQGTGA. The CDR3 extends over 14 amino acids. Trimming pared 5 bases from V and 6 bases from J, leaving 13 bases between. The CDR3 here is CASSPPGEPGELFF. In DNA form, the CDR3 reads TGTGCCAGCAGCCCGCCGGGAGAGCCCGGGGAGCTGTTTTTT.